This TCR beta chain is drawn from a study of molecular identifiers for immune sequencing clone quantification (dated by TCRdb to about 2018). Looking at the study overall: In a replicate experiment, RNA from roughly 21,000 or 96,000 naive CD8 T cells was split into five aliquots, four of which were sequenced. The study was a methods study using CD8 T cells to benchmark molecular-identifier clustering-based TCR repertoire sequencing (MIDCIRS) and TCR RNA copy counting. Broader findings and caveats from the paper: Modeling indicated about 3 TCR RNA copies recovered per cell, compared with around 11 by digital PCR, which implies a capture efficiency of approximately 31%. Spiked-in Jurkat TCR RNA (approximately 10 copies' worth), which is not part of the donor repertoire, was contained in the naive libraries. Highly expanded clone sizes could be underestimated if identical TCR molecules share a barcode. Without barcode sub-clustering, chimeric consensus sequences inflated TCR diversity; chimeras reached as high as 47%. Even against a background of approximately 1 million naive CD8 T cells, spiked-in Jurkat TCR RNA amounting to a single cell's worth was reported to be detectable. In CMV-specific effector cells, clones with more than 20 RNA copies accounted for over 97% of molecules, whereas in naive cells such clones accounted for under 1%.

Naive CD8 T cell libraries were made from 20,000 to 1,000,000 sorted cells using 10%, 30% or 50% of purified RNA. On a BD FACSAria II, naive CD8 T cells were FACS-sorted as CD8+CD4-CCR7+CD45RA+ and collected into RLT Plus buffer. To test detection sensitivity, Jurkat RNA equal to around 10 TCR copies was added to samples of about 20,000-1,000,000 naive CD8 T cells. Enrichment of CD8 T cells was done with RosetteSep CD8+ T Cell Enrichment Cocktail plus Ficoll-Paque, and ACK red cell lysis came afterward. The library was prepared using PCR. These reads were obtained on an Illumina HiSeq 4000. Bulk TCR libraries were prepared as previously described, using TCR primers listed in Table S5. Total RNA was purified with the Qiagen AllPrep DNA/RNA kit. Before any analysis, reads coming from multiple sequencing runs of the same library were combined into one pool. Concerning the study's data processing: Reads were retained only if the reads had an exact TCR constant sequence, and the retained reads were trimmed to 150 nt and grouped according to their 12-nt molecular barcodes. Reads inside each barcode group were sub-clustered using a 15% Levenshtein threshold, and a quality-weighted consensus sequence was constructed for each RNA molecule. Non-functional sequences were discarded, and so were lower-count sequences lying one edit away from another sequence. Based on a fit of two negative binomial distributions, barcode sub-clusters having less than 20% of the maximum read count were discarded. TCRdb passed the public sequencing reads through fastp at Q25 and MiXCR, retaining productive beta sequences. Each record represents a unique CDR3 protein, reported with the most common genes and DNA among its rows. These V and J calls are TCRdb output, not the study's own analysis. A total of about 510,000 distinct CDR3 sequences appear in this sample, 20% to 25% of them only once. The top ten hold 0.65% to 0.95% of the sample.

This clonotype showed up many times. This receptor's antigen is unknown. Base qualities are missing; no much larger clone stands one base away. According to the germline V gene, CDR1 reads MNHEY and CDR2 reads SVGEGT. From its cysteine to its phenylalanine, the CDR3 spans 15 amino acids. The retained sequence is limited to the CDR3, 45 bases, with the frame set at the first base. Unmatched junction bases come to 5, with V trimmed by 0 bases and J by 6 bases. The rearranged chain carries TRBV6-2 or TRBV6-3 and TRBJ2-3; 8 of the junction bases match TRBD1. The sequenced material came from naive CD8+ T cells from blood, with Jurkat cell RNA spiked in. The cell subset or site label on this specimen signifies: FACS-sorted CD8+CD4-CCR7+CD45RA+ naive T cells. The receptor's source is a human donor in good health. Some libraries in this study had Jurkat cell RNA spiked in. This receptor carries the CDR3 CASSYSPTGVDTQYF. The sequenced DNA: TGTGCCAGCAGTTACTCCCCGACAGGGGTGGATACGCAGTATTTT.